These T cell receptor beta chains were read from a single sample in a study of blood T cell repertoires in COVID-19. Assay: immunoSEQ multiplex PCR; the TCRdb copy retains only in-frame clones and omits some. Here the sample spans hundreds of thousands of clones, roughly 84% being singletons. The sequencing sample was made of peripheral blood. The receptors stem from a human donor in a cohort sampled during active COVID-19. Each CDR3 is given with its conserved first and last residue. D genes are given only for firm matches. Not all rows give a size; the values are once, few, many and, for expanded clones, a class.

D gene	clone size	J gene	CDR3 length	V gene	CDR3 DNA	CDR3 protein
NA	NA	TRBJ2-2	13	TRBV3-1/TRBV3-2	TGTGCCAGCAGAGGGGGTTACACCGGGGAGCTGTTTTTT	CASRGGYTGELFF
NA	NA	TRBJ2-5	16	TRBV3-1/TRBV3-2	TGTGCCAGCAGCCAAGATAGGGGAAATTGGGAAGAGACCCAGTACTTC	CASSQDRGNWEETQYF
NA	NA	TRBJ1-2	14	TRBV28	TGTGCCAGCAGTTTGGTTGGAGCGCCCTATGGCTACACCTTC	CASSLVGAPYGYTF
TRBD1	NA	TRBJ2-1	12	TRBV29-1	TGCAGCGTTGAGGACAGGTACAATGAGCAGTTCTTC	CSVEDRYNEQFF
NA	NA	TRBJ2-7	16	TRBV11-2	TGTGCCAGCAGCTTATACGTGACTTATAGTCGCTCCGAGCAGTACTTC	CASSLYVTYSRSEQYF
NA	few	TRBJ2-7	13	TRBV12-3/TRBV12-4	TGTGCCAGCAGTTTATTTGAAGCCTCCGAGCAGTACTTC	CASSLFEASEQYF
TRBD2	NA	TRBJ2-6	19	TRBV2	TGTGCCAGCAGTGAAGCGCGCCTAGCGGGAGTATCTGGGGCCAACGTCCTGACTTTC	CASSEARLAGVSGANVLTF
NA	few	TRBJ2-5	18	TRBV28	TGTGCCAGCAGCCCATACCTTTCAACGGGACAAAAAATGGAGACCCAGTACTTC	CASSPYLSTGQKMETQYF
NA	NA	TRBJ1-4	16	TRBV2	TGTGCCAGCAGTGAGAGGGGGGGCAACCTACATGAAAAACTGTTTTTT	CASSERGGNLHEKLFF
NA	once	TRBJ1-5	15	TRBV3-1/TRBV3-2	TGTGCCAGCAGCCAAGATGGGAGGGGCAATCAGCCCCAGCATTTT	CASSQDGRGNQPQHF
NA	NA	TRBJ1-5	15	TRBV28	TGTGCCAGCAGGAAGGGGCACGGTTCCCCTCAGCCCCAGCATTTT	CASRKGHGSPQPQHF
NA	NA	TRBJ1-2	16	TRBV19	TGTGCCAGTAGTACTCGACAAGGAGGGAAGTCCTATGGCTACACCTTC	CASSTRQGGKSYGYTF
TRBD2	NA	TRBJ2-3	14	TRBV18	TGTGCCAGCTCACCAAGCGGGAGTAAGGATACGCAGTATTTT	CASSPSGSKDTQYF
NA	NA	TRBJ1-2	17	TRBV7-8	TGTGCCAGCAGCTTAGCCTCCGGGGTGATCACCGTCTATGGCTACACCTTC	CASSLASGVITVYGYTF
TRBD2	NA	TRBJ2-7	15	TRBV3-1/TRBV3-2	TGTGCCAGCAGCCTAGTAGCGGGGCTAAACTACGAGCAGTACTTC	CASSLVAGLNYEQYF
NA	few	TRBJ2-2	13	TRBV9	TGTGCCAGCAGCGTCAGGATCGCCGGGGAGCTGTTTTTT	CASSVRIAGELFF
NA	once	TRBJ2-7	14	TRBV6-6	TGTGCCAGCAGTTATCAGAAATATGAGGACGAGCAGTACTTC	CASSYQKYEDEQYF
TRBD1	NA	TRBJ1-1	13	TRBV29-1	TGCAGCGTTTCTACAGGGGGTCAGTCTGAAGCTTTCTTT	CSVSTGGQSEAFF
TRBD2	NA	TRBJ2-1	19	TRBV10-1	TGCGCCAGCAGCGTCAAGGGGACTAGCGGGAGTCGGTCCTACAATGAGCAGTTCTTC	CASSVKGTSGSRSYNEQFF
TRBD1	NA	TRBJ1-5	14	TRBV6-5	TGTGCCAGCAGGGGGACAGGTGGCAATCAGCCCCAGCATTTT	CASRGTGGNQPQHF
TRBD1	NA	TRBJ2-5	15	TRBV4-2	TGTGCCAGCAGCCAAGAGGGACAGGGGCAAGAGACCCAGTACTTC	CASSQEGQGQETQYF
TRBD2	NA	TRBJ2-5	13	TRBV29-1	TGCAGCGTGGGGCGGGGGGCAGAGGAGACCCAGTACTTC	CSVGRGAEETQYF
TRBD1	many	TRBJ2-7	19	TRBV5-1	TGCGCCAGCAGCTTGGGGAGCGCACGGACAGGGTGGTATGGTTACGAGCAGTACTTC	CASSLGSARTGWYGYEQYF
NA	NA	TRBJ1-2	15	TRBV18	TGTGCCAGCTCACCAAAGGAGGTAGCTAACTATGGCTACACCTTC	CASSPKEVANYGYTF
NA	NA	TRBJ2-1	18	TRBV5-1	TGCGCCAGCAGCTTATTTGGAAGGGGGAGGGATCGGTTTGATGAGCAGTTCTTC	CASSLFGRGRDRFDEQFF
TRBD1	NA	TRBJ2-7	14	TRBV11-2	TGTGCCAGCAGCTTCGGGACAGCAGCCTACGAGCAGTACTTC	CASSFGTAAYEQYF
TRBD2	NA	TRBJ2-5	17	TRBV9	TGTGCCAGCAGCGTAGATTTATGGGGACTAGCGGGGGAGACCCAGTACTTC	CASSVDLWGLAGETQYF
NA	few	TRBJ1-5	12	TRBV19	TGTGCCAGTGCCACGGGCAATCAGCCCCAGCATTTT	CASATGNQPQHF
TRBD1	NA	TRBJ1-4	14	TRBV2	TGTGCCAGCAGACGACAGGGATTAAATGAAAAACTGTTTTTT	CASRRQGLNEKLFF
TRBD2	NA	TRBJ2-3	17	TRBV4-2	TGTGCCAGCAGCCAAGATTGGCTAGCGGAGAGCACAGATACGCAGTATTTT	CASSQDWLAESTDTQYF
NA	few	TRBJ1-5	15	TRBV3-1/TRBV3-2	TGTGCCAGCAGCCAAGGAGGCCAGCCTAATCAGCCCCAGCATTTT	CASSQGGQPNQPQHF
NA	NA	TRBJ2-1	16	TRBV5-1	TGCGCCAGCAGCTTTGACGGGACACTTTCCTACAATGAGCAGTTCTTC	CASSFDGTLSYNEQFF
TRBD1	NA	TRBJ1-4	17	TRBV15	TGTGCCACCAGCAGAACCAGATTCGGACAGGGCGATGAAAAACTGTTTTTT	CATSRTRFGQGDEKLFF
TRBD2	once	TRBJ2-2	17	TRBV4-2	TGTGCCAGCAGCTCCTGGGGGCTAGCGGGGGTTCCCGGGGAGCTGTTTTTT	CASSSWGLAGVPGELFF
NA	NA	TRBJ2-2	13	TRBV5-1	TGCGCCAGCAGCTTGTCCGTCACCGGGGAGCTGTTTTTT	CASSLSVTGELFF
NA	NA	TRBJ1-3	15	TRBV7-2	TGTGCCAGCAGCTTGTACGACGGCGGGGGAAACACCATATATTTT	CASSLYDGGGNTIYF
TRBD1	NA	TRBJ1-3	18	TRBV7-9	TGTGCCAGCAGCCCCAGAAGAGTAATCAGGGGGCCTGGAAACACCATATATTTT	CASSPRRVIRGPGNTIYF
NA	NA	TRBJ1-4	11	TRBV7-2	TGTGCCAGCAGCTTACAAGAAAAACTGTTTTTT	CASSLQEKLFF
TRBD2	NA	TRBJ2-1	16	TRBV5-1	TGCGCCAGCAGCTTGCCCCGAGGGACTAGCGCCCCGGAGGCGTTCTTC	CASSLPRGTSAPEAFF
NA	NA	TRBJ2-5	18	TRBV6-2/TRBV6-3	TGTGCCAGCAGTTACTTGTTGTCGAGGGGGGGAAACGGAGAGACCCAGTACTTC	CASSYLLSRGGNGETQYF
NA	few	TRBJ1-1	14	TRBV19	TGTGCCAGTAGTATACTTGCTGGAGCCACTGAAGCTTTCTTT	CASSILAGATEAFF
NA	NA	TRBJ1-2	14	TRBV2	TGTGCCAGCAGTGAAGAGTTTGGCCGCTATGGCTACACCTTC	CASSEEFGRYGYTF
NA	NA	TRBJ1-2	11	TRBV2	TGTGCCAGTATGGACAGCTATGGCTACACCTTC	CASMDSYGYTF
NA	NA	TRBJ2-1	16	TRBV7-3	TGTGCCAGCAGCCAAAACTTGTTGCAAGGGGGTAATGAGCAGTTCTTC	CASSQNLLQGGNEQFF
TRBD1	NA	TRBJ2-5	14	TRBV7-2	TGTGCCAGCAGCTTAGACAGGGGATTGGAGACCCAGTACTTC	CASSLDRGLETQYF
TRBD1	NA	TRBJ2-7	13	TRBV12-3/TRBV12-4	TGTGCCAGCAGACGGGGACAGTACTACGAGCAGTACTTC	CASRRGQYYEQYF
NA	NA	TRBJ2-5	14	TRBV7-6	TGTGCCAGCAGCCCGGTCGGGGGAAAGGGGACCCAGTACTTC	CASSPVGGKGTQYF
NA	NA	TRBJ2-6	15	TRBV3-1/TRBV3-2	TGTGCCAGCAGCCGTCAGGCGCCTGGGGCCAACGTCCTGACTTTC	CASSRQAPGANVLTF
NA	NA	TRBJ2-7	13	TRBV5-4	TGTGCCAGCAGCCACGGGTTATCCTACGAGCAGTACTTC	CASSHGLSYEQYF